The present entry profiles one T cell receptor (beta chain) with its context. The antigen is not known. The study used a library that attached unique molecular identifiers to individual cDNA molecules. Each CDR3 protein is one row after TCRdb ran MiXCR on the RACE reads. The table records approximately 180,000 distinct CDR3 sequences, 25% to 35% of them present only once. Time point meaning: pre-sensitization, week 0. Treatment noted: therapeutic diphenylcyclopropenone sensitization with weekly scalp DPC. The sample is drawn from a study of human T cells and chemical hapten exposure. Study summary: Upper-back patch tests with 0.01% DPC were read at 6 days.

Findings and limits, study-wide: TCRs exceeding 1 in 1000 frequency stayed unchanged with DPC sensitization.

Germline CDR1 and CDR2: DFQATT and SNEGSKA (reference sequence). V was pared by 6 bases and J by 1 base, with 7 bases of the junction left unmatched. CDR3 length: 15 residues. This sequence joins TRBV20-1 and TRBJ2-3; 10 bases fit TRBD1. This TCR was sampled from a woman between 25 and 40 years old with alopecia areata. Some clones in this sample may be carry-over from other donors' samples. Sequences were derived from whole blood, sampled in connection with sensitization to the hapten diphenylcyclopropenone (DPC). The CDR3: CSAISGTGGTDTQYF. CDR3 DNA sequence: TGCAGTGCAATATCCGGGACAGGGGGCACAGATACGCAGTATTTT.